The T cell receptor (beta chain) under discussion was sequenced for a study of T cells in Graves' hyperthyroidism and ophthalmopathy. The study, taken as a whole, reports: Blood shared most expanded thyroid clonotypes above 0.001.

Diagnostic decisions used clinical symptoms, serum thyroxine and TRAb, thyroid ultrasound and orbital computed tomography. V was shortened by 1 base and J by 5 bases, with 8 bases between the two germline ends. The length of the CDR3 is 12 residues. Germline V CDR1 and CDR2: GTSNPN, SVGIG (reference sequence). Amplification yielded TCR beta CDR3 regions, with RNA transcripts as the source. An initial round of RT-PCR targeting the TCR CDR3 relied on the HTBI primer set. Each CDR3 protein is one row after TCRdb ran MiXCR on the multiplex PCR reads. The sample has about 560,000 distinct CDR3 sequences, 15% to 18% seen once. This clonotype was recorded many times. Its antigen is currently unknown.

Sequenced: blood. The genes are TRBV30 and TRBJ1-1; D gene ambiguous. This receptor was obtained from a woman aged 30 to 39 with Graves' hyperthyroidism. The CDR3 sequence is CAWSGRWTEAFF. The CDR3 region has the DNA TGTGCCTGGAGTGGGCGGTGGACTGAAGCTTTCTTT.